This TCR beta chain is from a study of T cell responses to AZD1222 COVID-19 vaccine (dated by TCRdb to 2020 to 2022). Background on the whole study: AZD1222 recipients given second doses at about 4 weeks or at about 12 weeks were pooled, since spike-specific TCR depth and breadth were not found to differ between the two schedules. TCR sequencing covered 230 or so trial participants: 200 to 210 given two doses of AZD1222 and around 25 given two doses of MenACWY control vaccine. Enrollment into the trials was organized by age into subgroups of 18-55, 56-69 and 70-plus years, and those subgroups contained roughly 140, 27 and 60 TCR-sequenced participants, respectively. The paper's findings and limits, for the study overall: Participants were mostly white British and included more females than males, and it was suggested by the authors that clonal diversity may have been underestimated. After two AZD1222 doses, both the breadth and the depth of spike-specific TCRs were significantly higher than at day 0 and than in MenACWY recipients. CD4 TCRs associated with the vaccine covered the entire spike protein, and the dominant responses were in regions 160-218 and 743-854. Nearly half of unique spike-specific TCRs reportedly recognized epitopes outside regions mutated in the B.1.351 and B.1.1.7 variants. Because no day 14 peak-response samples were available, repertoires were characterized only after the peak T cell response. In the small 56-69-year group, the increase in depth fell short of significance, most likely because of low power. Conclusions about previously exposed vaccinees are limited because only five to seven AZD1222 recipients were SARS-CoV-2 seropositive at baseline.

At the junction V is shortened by 0 bases and J by 10 bases, with 9 bases in between. Based on the germline V gene, the CDR1 and CDR2 sequences are SGHRS and YFSETQ. From the cysteine up to the phenylalanine, the CDR3 has a length of 12 residues. Only the CDR3 part of the read is kept: 36 bases, read in frame from the first base. This sample's time point label indicates: baseline before first vaccination. Samples from vaccinated people were obtained from the UK trials COV001 and COV002, which included a single-blind randomized controlled phase 2/3 trial of AZD1222 (ChAdOx1 nCoV-19) in healthy adults. For TCRbeta chain sequencing, PBMC samples from trial participants were taken at day 0 and at day 28 after the second dose. The CDR3 regions of human TCRbeta chains were analyzed by immunosequencing. As for the authors' bioinformatics: TCRs in the repertoires were compared against a reference library of SARS-CoV-2-specific TCRs that had been generated with the MIRA antigen-specificity platform. Breadth was defined as the fraction of unique TCRs that were SARS-CoV-2-associated. Depth was defined as the fraction of total T cells that were SARS-CoV-2-associated. Each spike-specific TCR was assigned to its reactive spike region and to a CD4 or CD8 class using the MIRA data. Log10-transformed breadth and depth values were compared by one-way ANOVA with Sidak's multiple comparisons tests. What TCRdb holds here is the immuneACCESS table cut down to in-frame rearrangements. Part of the clones is not present; checked against another copy, under half of the missing clones reflect an unresolved V gene, and the others are unexplained. The V and J calls and the clone size are those of that table, but D and trimming were determined from the DNA. The sample table records approximately 60,000 clones; over 80% of these occur just once. In total, the top ten clones hold less than 9.5% of the sample.

A note on this clone: Its recognized antigen is unknown. No base quality values were provided; no much bigger clone lies one nucleotide off.

The source of this sequence is an adult in good health. The V and J segments used are TRBV5-1 and TRBJ2-3; there is no confident call for the D gene. The sequenced sample was peripheral blood, obtained on day 0 of AZD1222 vaccination. The DNA is as follows: TGCGCCAGCAGCTTGGAAAGCTCCGCGCAGTATTTT. This encodes CASSLESSAQYF.